These T cell receptor beta chains were read from a single sample in a study of T cells in Graves' hyperthyroidism and ophthalmopathy. TCRdb independently ran MiXCR on the multiplex PCR reads; one entry per CDR3 protein. This sample has under 550,000 distinct CDR3 sequences, with nearly 20% found just once. The sequenced sample was blood. These receptors all come from a man aged 35 to 55 with Graves' ophthalmopathy. Each CDR3 is given with its conserved first and last residue. The D gene is left open where the match is weak. A row's size may be missing; if present it is once, few, many or a size class.

J: TRBJ1-5
V: TRBV30
D: -
size: few
CDR3: CAWAQQGIPNQPQHF
DNA: TGTGCCTGGGCACAACAGGGAATCCCCAATCAGCCCCAGCATTTT

J: TRBJ1-1
V: TRBV7-2
D: -
size: -
CDR3: CASSLAGRRLTEAFF
DNA: TGTGCCAGCAGCTTGGCAGGGAGACGCTTAACTGAAGCTTTCTTT

J: TRBJ2-1
V: TRBV11-1
D: -
size: many
CDR3: CASSPQVTGNEQFF
DNA: TGTGCCAGCAGCCCGCAGGTCACTGGCAATGAGCAGTTCTTC

J: TRBJ2-7
V: TRBV6-1
D: TRBD2
size: -
CDR3: CASTFGGTSGTGEQYF
DNA: TGTGCCAGCACCTTCGGCGGGACTAGCGGGACCGGCGAGCAGTACTTC

J: TRBJ2-7
V: TRBV12-3/TRBV12-4
D: TRBD2
size: once
CDR3: CASAIGVAGGPREQYF
DNA: TGTGCCAGCGCCATAGGGGTAGCGGGGGGGCCCCGGGAGCAGTACTTC

J: TRBJ2-5
V: TRBV6-1
D: TRBD2
size: many
CDR3: CASSYSREGEETQYF
DNA: TGTGCCAGCAGTTATAGTAGGGAGGGAGAAGAGACCCAGTACTTC

J: TRBJ1-1
V: TRBV11-2
D: -
size: once
CDR3: CASNGGLGGAEAFF
DNA: TGTGCCAGCAACGGGGGTTTGGGCGGTGCTGAAGCTTTCTTT

J: TRBJ1-5
V: TRBV19
D: TRBD1
size: -
CDR3: CASSRVGQDYYSNQPQHF
DNA: TGTGCCAGTAGTAGGGTGGGACAGGATTATTATAGCAATCAGCCCCAGCATTTT

J: TRBJ1-2
V: TRBV15
D: TRBD1
size: -
CDR3: CATSRGLVQGNYGYTF
DNA: TGTGCCACCAGCAGAGGTCTAGTACAGGGGAACTATGGCTACACCTTC

J: TRBJ2-1
V: TRBV6-2/TRBV6-3
D: -
size: -
CDR3: CASPRYAGTYNEQFF
DNA: TGTGCCAGCCCAAGGTATGCGGGGACCTACAATGAGCAGTTCTTC

J: TRBJ1-1
V: TRBV28
D: -
size: few
CDR3: CASRNRVRTEAFF
DNA: TGTGCCAGCAGAAACAGGGTAAGGACTGAAGCTTTCTTT

J: TRBJ2-2
V: TRBV4-1
D: TRBD2
size: -
CDR3: CASNPSSGRPPGELFF
DNA: TGCGCCAGCAACCCTTCTAGCGGGAGGCCCCCCGGGGAGCTGTTTTTT

J: TRBJ1-4
V: TRBV29-1
D: -
size: few
CDR3: CSAIHATNEKLFF
DNA: TGCAGCGCCATTCACGCAACTAATGAAAAACTGTTTTTT

J: TRBJ1-2
V: TRBV6-1
D: TRBD1
size: few
CDR3: CASSGQGFYGYTF
DNA: TGTGCCAGCAGCGGACAGGGCTTTTATGGCTACACCTTC

J: TRBJ2-1
V: TRBV6-1
D: -
size: -
CDR3: CASPPLAQVPSYNEQFF
DNA: TGTGCCAGCCCCCCCCTGGCCCAAGTGCCATCCTACAATGAGCAGTTCTTC